The clone carrying this T cell receptor (beta chain) was seen repeatedly, ten times or more. Its antigen is not known. One entry per CDR3 protein, called by TCRdb with MiXCR from the reads. The repertoire has 310,000 or so distinct CDR3 sequences, approximately 8.9% of them found once; the top ten carry approximately 2.3%. This sample stems from a study of T cell repertoires in cytomegalovirus infection. Looking at the study overall: Evidence of both CMV infection and a matching HLA type came from public TCR beta signatures.

Trimming left V 5 bases short and J 0 bases short, with 13 bases between. The germline V gene has CDR1 MDHEN and CDR2 SYDVKM. This CDR3 comprises 16 residues. Regarding the study as a whole: Dominant in the ex vivo response were TCR beta clonotypes restricted by HLA-C and specific for CMV.

The source is a human donor in good health (CMV status not recorded). Some clones in this sample may be carry-over from other donors' samples. Sample: PBMCs. The rearrangement links TRBV28 to TRBJ2-2, with D possibly being TRBD1 (5 bases). The CDR3 DNA sequence: TGTGCCAGCAGTCCGACAGACCTTCCGAACACCGGGGAGCTGTTTTTT. It specifies CASSPTDLPNTGELFF. Based on the CDR3 plus reference TRBV28 and TRBJ2-2, the full variable domain is DVKVTQSSRYLVKRTGEKVFLECVQDMDHENMFWYRQDPGLGLRLIYFSYDVKMKEKGDIPEGYSVSREKKERFSLILESASTNQTSMYLCASSPTDLPNTGELFFGEGSRLTVL.